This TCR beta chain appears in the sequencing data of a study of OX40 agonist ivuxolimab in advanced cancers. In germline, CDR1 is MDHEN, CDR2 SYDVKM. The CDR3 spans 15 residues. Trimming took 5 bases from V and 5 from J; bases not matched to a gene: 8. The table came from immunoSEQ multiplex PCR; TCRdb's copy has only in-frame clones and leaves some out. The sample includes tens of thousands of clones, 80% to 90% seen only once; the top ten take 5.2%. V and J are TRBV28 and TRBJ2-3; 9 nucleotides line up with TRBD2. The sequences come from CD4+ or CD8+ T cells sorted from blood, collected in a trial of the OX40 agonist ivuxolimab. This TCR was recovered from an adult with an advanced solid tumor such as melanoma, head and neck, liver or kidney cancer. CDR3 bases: TGTGCCAGCAGTCCCTTAGCGGGAGTGGGAGATACGCAGTATTTT. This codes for CASSPLAGVGDTQYF.